The next 13 T cell receptor beta chains were all read from a single sample in a study of vaccination and CD4 T cells after COVID-19. An Oncomine TCR Beta short-read assay was used to sequence the DNA from cultured CD4+ T cells. TCRdb re-called the PCR reads through MiXCR, storing one row per CDR3 protein. The sample records fewer than 30,000 distinct CDR3 sequences, more than 25% being singletons. No antigen has been identified for these receptors. Time point reported: late sampling 161 to 241 days after vaccination in a few convalescent patients. Indicated treatment: approximately nine-day PBMC culture with coronavirus spike peptide pools or control peptides (ViraFEST assay). The source was CD4+ T cells from blood, cultured in vitro, collected about 7 months after SARS-CoV-2 vaccination. Receptors originate from a human donor who had recovered from COVID-19.

This clonotype has a handful of counts. This rearrangement joins TRBV28 to TRBJ2-3; possibly TRBD2 for D (6 bases). The CDR3 is 15 amino acids. Between the trimmed V and J ends, which lost 6 bases and 4 bases, there was a span of 17 bases. CDR1 MDHEN and CDR2 SYDVKM come from the germline V gene. CDR3 loop: CASSLTSRGADTQYF. The CDR3 DNA follows: TGTGCCAGCAGCCTAACATCGCGGGGCGCAGATACGCAGTATTTT.

This clonotype is medium-sized. This chain connects TRBV19 to TRBJ2-7, with TRBD1 matching over 11 bases. The germline gives CDR1 LNHDA, CDR2 SQIVND (reference sequence). The CDR3 extends over 13 amino acids. The J segment lost 3 bases and the V segment lost 8 bases, leaving 3 bases of the junction unmatched. The CDR3 loop is CASSGTGGYEQYF. Written as DNA, the CDR3 is TGTGCCAGTTCCGGGACAGGGGGCTACGAGCAGTACTTC.

This clonotype was found a few times. The rearrangement joins TRBV7-9 to TRBJ2-3; D is undetermined. The V end lost 6 bases, the J end lost 8 bases, and 15 bases lay between the germline ends. Germline V gene data show CDR1 as SEHNR and CDR2 as FQNEAQ (reference sequence). This CDR3 is 13 amino acids long. CDR3 amino acids: CASRDPPSVTQYF. The CDR3, as DNA: TGTGCCAGCAGGGATCCTCCATCGGTTACGCAGTATTTT.

This clonotype was detected only a few times. The rearrangement uses TRBV20-1 and TRBJ2-5, with TRBD2 identical over 8 bases. Germline assignment: CDR1 DFQATT and CDR2 SNEGSKA (reference sequence). The CDR3 extends over 13 amino acids. After removal of 5 bases from V and 5 bases from J, the junction contained 7 bases not matched to a gene. The CDR3 region has the DNA TGCAGTGCTGCCTACTCGGGGGGGGAGACCCAGTACTTC. It encodes CSAAYSGGETQYF.

This clonotype turned up a few times. The chain combines TRBV7-9 with TRBJ2-5, with D hard to call. The germline CDR1 and CDR2 sequences are SEHNR and FQNEAQ (reference sequence). Between the trimmed V and J ends, which lost 1 base and 5 bases, there was a span of 8 bases. This CDR3 spans 13 amino acids. The CDR3 reads CASSLDGRETQYF. DNA of the CDR3: TGTGCCAGCAGCTTAGATGGTCGTGAGACCCAGTACTTC.

The V and J genes are TRBV7-9 and TRBJ1-1; D not resolved. Per the germline V gene, CDR1 is SEHNR and CDR2 is FQNEAQ (reference sequence). V was cut by 5 bases and J by 2 bases, with 9 bases left in between. The CDR3 consists of 13 residues. CDR3 coding DNA: TGTGCCAGCAGCCCTACAGCTAACACTGAAGCTTTCTTT. As protein: CASSPTANTEAFF.

This clonotype was counted only a few times. J is TRBJ2-1 and V is TRBV20-1; 10 nucleotides agree with TRBD2. In germline, CDR1 is DFQATT, CDR2 SNEGSKA (reference sequence). The CDR3 consists of 16 residues. Trimming cost V 0 bases and J 7 bases; bases outside gene matches: 9. This CDR3 reads CSARDVSGRFMNEQFF. Here the CDR3 DNA reads TGCAGTGCTAGAGATGTTAGCGGGAGGTTCATGAATGAGCAGTTCTTC.

The chain has TRBV20-1 and TRBJ2-1, with D perhaps matching TRBD2 (6 bases). Germline CDR1 DFQATT, CDR2 SNEGSKA (reference sequence). Trimming removed 0 bases at V and 7 bases at J, with 16 bases between. This CDR3 spans 15 amino acids. CDR3 sequence (DNA): TGCAGTGCTAGAGACCCCCTCCGGGAGATGAATGAGCAGTTCTTC. It encodes CSARDPLREMNEQFF.

This clonotype has only a few counts. The chain combines TRBV28 with TRBJ2-3; TRBD1 matches at 9 bases. Losses at the gene ends were 2 bases for V and 4 bases for J; bases not matched to a gene: 7. Looked up from germline, CDR1 is MDHEN and CDR2 is SYDVKM. This CDR3 region has 16 residues. The CDR3 loop reads CASSLVGTGSSDTQYF. The DNA for the CDR3 is TGTGCCAGCAGTTTAGTCGGGACAGGGTCATCAGATACGCAGTATTTT.

CDR3 sequence reads: CATSRELVDGTEAFF. The CDR3 DNA reads as TGTGCCACCAGCAGAGAACTGGTCGACGGGACTGAAGCTTTCTTT. The V call is TRBV15, the J call TRBJ1-1; D unclear. Trimming removed 0 bases at V and 5 bases at J, with 13 bases between. Germline CDR1 reads LNHNV; CDR2 reads YYDKDF (reference sequence). The CDR3 extends over 15 amino acids. Full variable domain (rest looked up from reference TRBV15 and TRBJ1-1): DAMVIQNPRYQVTQFGKPVTLSCSQTLNHNVMYWYQQKSSQAPKLLFHYYDKDFNNEADTPDNFQSRRPNTSFCFLDIRSPGLGDTAMYLCATSRELVDGTEAFFGQGTRLTVV.

This clonotype was detected a few times. This rearrangement joins TRBV27 to TRBJ1-5; D is possibly TRBD1 (5 bases). The ends were cut back, 2 bases at V and 10 bases at J, with 18 bases in the middle. CDR3 size: 15 residues. Germline CDR1 reads MNHEY; CDR2 reads SMNVEV (reference sequence). DNA of the CDR3: TGTGCCAGCAGTTTAAATAGGGGCCTAGGCCCCCCCCAGCATTTT. Translation gives CASSLNRGLGPPQHF.

This clonotype is labeled medium-sized. The chain has TRBV6-4 and TRBJ2-3; 11 bases align to TRBD1. J lost 4 bases, V lost 4 bases, and 1 base had no gene match. CDR1 and CDR2 from the germline V gene are MRHNA and SNTAGT. The CDR3 is made up of 14 amino acids. The chain's CDR3 is CASSGTGGADTQYF. The CDR3 DNA is TGTGCCAGCAGTGGGACAGGGGGCGCAGATACGCAGTATTTT.

This clonotype was seen a few times. The chain combines TRBV7-2 with TRBJ1-5, with 8 positions matching TRBD1. The length of the CDR3 is 17 residues. V lost 4 bases, J lost 6 bases, and 14 bases stayed unmatched. Germline lookup yields CDR1 SGHTA and CDR2 FQGNSA. The CDR3 bases are TGTGCCAGCAGCTCCGAATCCGGGACAGGTAGGGGTCAGCCCCAGCATTTT. Encoded protein: CASSSESGTGRGQPQHF.